These 30 T cell receptor beta chains originate from one sample sequenced in a study of monozygotic twins with cystic fibrosis. The table came from immunoSEQ multiplex PCR; TCRdb's copy has only in-frame clones and leaves some out. The sample carries 30,000 or so clones, 90% to 98% recorded once. Sequenced material: blood. All receptors come from a girl aged 2 to 10 with cystic fibrosis.

This chain links TRBV19 with TRBJ2-1; 7 bases align to TRBD2. Germline V gives CDR1 LNHDA, CDR2 SQIVND (reference sequence). The CDR3 is made up of 12 amino acids. J was trimmed by 13 bases and V by 2 bases; bases with no gene match: 5. The CDR3 DNA is TGTGCCAGTAGTATATTGGCGGGAGATCAGTTCTTC. It translates to CASSILAGDQFF.

This sequence joins TRBV27 and TRBJ2-7; TRBD2 agrees at 14 bases. CDR1 and CDR2 from the germline V gene are MNHEY and SMNVEV (reference sequence). CDR3 length: 16 residues. The ends lost 5 bases at V and 2 bases at J; junction bases unmatched: 5. Written as DNA, the CDR3 is TGTGCCAGCAGTCCGGGACTAGCGGGAGTAACCTACGAGCAGTACTTC. Amino acid sequence: CASSPGLAGVTYEQYF.

J is TRBJ2-7 and V is TRBV25-1; no definite D call. Between the trimmed V and J ends, which lost 4 bases and 3 bases, there was a span of 4 bases. CDR1 is MGHDK and CDR2 is SYGVNS in the germline V gene. This CDR3 has 11 amino acids. This CDR3 is CASSALYEQYF. CDR3 nucleotide sequence: TGTGCCAGCAGTGCACTCTACGAGCAGTACTTC.

This chain connects TRBV20-1 to TRBJ2-7, with D unresolved. This CDR3 is 11 amino acids long. Per the germline V gene, CDR1 is DFQATT and CDR2 is SNEGSKA (reference sequence). V gave up 7 bases and J gave up 2 bases, with 9 bases separating them. Written as DNA, the CDR3 is TGCAGTGTCCGGACGGCCTACGAGCAGTACTTC. It specifies CSVRTAYEQYF.

The V gene is TRBV5-4, the J gene TRBJ2-3; D may be TRBD2 (6 bases). The CDR3 has 13 amino acids. V was shortened by 6 bases and J by 3 bases, with 11 bases between the two germline ends. In germline, CDR1 is SGHNT, CDR2 YYREEE (reference sequence). CDR3 bases: TGTGCCAGCACCCCCGGGACTACAGATACGCAGTATTTT. This encodes CASTPGTTDTQYF.

The rearrangement joins TRBV28 to TRBJ1-3; D might be TRBD1 (5 bases). The CDR3 consists of 14 residues. CDR1 and CDR2 (germline): MDHEN, SYDVKM. Trimming pared 7 bases from V and 0 bases from J, leaving 10 bases between. The CDR3 reads CASISGGSGNTIYF. The CDR3 coding sequence is TGTGCCAGCATCTCGGGGGGCTCTGGAAACACCATATATTTT.

The chain uses TRBV5-4 and TRBJ1-1; unclear D gene. The CDR3 extends over 13 amino acids. CDR1 and CDR2 (germline): SGHNT, YYREEE (reference sequence). Trimming stripped 4 bases from V and 5 bases from J, with 12 bases between. The CDR3 region has the DNA TGTGCCAGCAGCCCAGGCCCAATAACTGAAGCTTTCTTT. It is translated as CASSPGPITEAFF.

The chain combines TRBV7-9 with TRBJ2-1, with D perhaps matching TRBD2 (6 bases). The germline V gene encodes CDR1 SEHNR and CDR2 FQNEAQ (reference sequence). Deletions cut 5 bases from V and 4 bases from J, with 15 bases between. The CDR3 has 15 amino acids. The CDR3 reads CASSLGTLMYNEQFF. CDR3 bases: TGTGCCAGCAGCCTCGGGACTCTAATGTACAATGAGCAGTTCTTC.

This chain links TRBV5-6 with TRBJ2-7, with a weak D call TRBD2 (6 bases). Germline V gene sequence: CDR1 SGHDT, CDR2 YYEEEE. Trimming left V 0 bases short and J 5 bases short, with 12 bases between. There are 14 residues in the CDR3. The CDR3 loop reads CASSLVGGGHEQYF. Here the CDR3 DNA reads TGTGCCAGCAGCTTGGTGGGGGGTGGGCACGAGCAGTACTTC.

V and J are TRBV4-1 and TRBJ2-1; 12 bases map to TRBD2. Trimming at V came to 3 bases and at J to 2 bases, leaving 5 bases not matched to a gene. Germline CDR1 MGHRA, CDR2 YSYEKL. This CDR3 region has 17 residues. The CDR3 DNA sequence: TGCGCCAGCAGCCATGCTAGCGGGAGGGCCCCCTACAATGAGCAGTTCTTC. This translates into CASSHASGRAPYNEQFF.

This sequence joins TRBV4-1 and TRBJ2-7, with 14 nucleotides matching TRBD2. The germline V gene encodes CDR1 MGHRA and CDR2 YSYEKL. The CDR3 loop spans 20 amino acids. The V gene end was trimmed by 3 bases and the J gene end by 9 bases; junction bases not matched to a gene: 22. Here the CDR3 DNA reads TGCGCCAGCAGCCAGGGTTTCCGGGGGAACCGGACTAGCGGGAGGAGGAGGCAGTACTTC. Encoded protein: CASSQGFRGNRTSGRRRQYF.

V usage is TRBV5-1 and J usage is TRBJ2-3, with D tentatively TRBD2 (6 bases). CDR3 length: 15 amino acids. The germline V gene has CDR1 SGHRS and CDR2 YFSETQ. The ends were cut back, 0 bases at V and 5 bases at J, with 13 bases in the middle. CDR3 nucleotide sequence: TGCGCCAGCAGCTTGGCCTGGACCGGGGGAGATACGCAGTATTTT. Translated: CASSLAWTGGDTQYF.

Here the CDR3 reads CASNLGILMGNQPQHF. The CDR3 DNA follows: TGTGCCAGTAATCTCGGTATTCTTATGGGCAATCAGCCCCAGCATTTT. This chain uses TRBV19 with TRBJ1-5; no clear D gene. Germline V gene sequence: CDR1 LNHDA, CDR2 SQIVND (reference sequence). V lost 7 bases to trimming and J lost 2 bases, with 18 bases between them. CDR3 length: 16 residues. Together with reference TRBV19 and TRBJ1-5, the CDR3 gives the full variable domain: DGGITQSPKYLFRKEGQNVTLSCEQNLNHDAMYWYRQDPGQGLRLIYYSQIVNDFQKGDIAEGYSVSREKKESFPLTVTSAQKNPTAFYLCASNLGILMGNQPQHFGDGTRLSIL.

The V gene is TRBV19, the J gene TRBJ2-7; D perhaps matches TRBD2 (7 bases). Deletions cut 8 bases from V and 4 bases from J, with 18 bases between. CDR3 length: 14 residues. From germline, CDR1 is LNHDA and CDR2 SQIVND (reference sequence). The CDR3 region is CASQKGGGQYEQYF. The CDR3 nucleotides are TGTGCCAGTCAAAAGGGCGGGGGCCAATACGAGCAGTACTTC.

CDR3: CASSLAECPTSDYGYTF. Here the CDR3 DNA reads TGTGCCAGCAGCTTAGCGGAATGTCCAACCTCGGACTATGGCTACACCTTC. The rearrangement joins TRBV7-9 to TRBJ1-2, with D unresolved. The CDR3 is 17 residues long. CDR1 and CDR2 from the germline V gene are SEHNR and FQNEAQ (reference sequence). The V gene lost 0 bases and the J gene lost 3 bases, with 17 bases spanning the gap.

The rearrangement uses TRBV6-5 and TRBJ1-4; tentatively, D is TRBD1 (6 bases). This CDR3 is built from 14 residues. V shed 6 bases and J shed 8 bases, with 16 bases lying between them. The V gene's germline CDR1 is MNHEY and CDR2 SVGAGI. The chain's CDR3 is CASSYRDVDEKLFF. CDR3 nucleotide sequence: TGTGCCAGCAGCTACAGGGATGTTGACGAAAAACTGTTTTTT.

This sequence joins TRBV6-1 and TRBJ1-2; D may be TRBD1 (5 bases). CDR1 and CDR2 (germline): MNHNS, SASEGT. The length of the CDR3 is 12 residues. Trimming took off 1 base at V and 8 bases at J, with 8 bases between the two ends. The CDR3 spells CASSEGGLGYTF. Written as DNA, the CDR3 is TGTGCCAGCAGTGAAGGGGGACTCGGCTACACCTTC.

CDR3 sequence reads: CASSLGLAGSTDTQYF. CDR3 in DNA: TGCGCCAGCAGCTTGGGGCTAGCGGGGAGCACAGATACGCAGTATTTT. The V call is TRBV5-1, the J call TRBJ2-3; 9 bases are a match to TRBD2. The length of the CDR3 is 16 residues. V shed 0 bases, J shed 0 bases, and the junction held 2 bases outside the gene matches. CDR1 SGHRS and CDR2 YFSETQ come from the germline V gene.

V is TRBV19 and J is TRBJ1-5; possible D gene TRBD1, 5 bases. Germline V gives CDR1 LNHDA, CDR2 SQIVND (reference sequence). V was pared by 7 bases and J by 1 base, with 14 bases between. The CDR3 runs to 15 residues. As DNA, the CDR3 is TGTGCCAGTACCCCGTGGTCAGGGAGCAATCAGCCCCAGCATTTT. It translates to CASTPWSGSNQPQHF.

This clone was counted a single time. The chain combines TRBV19 with TRBJ1-3; unclear D gene. In germline, CDR1 is LNHDA, CDR2 SQIVND (reference sequence). The V end was cut by 6 bases, the J end by 0 bases, with 9 bases between. This CDR3 comprises 14 residues. The CDR3 loop reads CASSQQASGNTIYF. DNA for the CDR3: TGTGCCAGTAGCCAACAAGCCTCTGGAAACACCATATATTTT.

V usage is TRBV5-6 and J usage is TRBJ2-5; tentative D call: TRBD1 (6 bases). Germline V gene lookup returns CDR1 SGHDT and CDR2 YYEEEE. Trimming left V 2 bases short and J 1 base short, with 15 bases between. The CDR3 runs 16 residues. CDR3 nucleotides: TGTGCCAGCAGCTTTTTGGCTATAGGGGGCCAAGAGACCCAGTACTTC. Its protein is CASSFLAIGGQETQYF.

This chain uses TRBV4-1 with TRBJ2-2, with 8 bases that match TRBD2. Trimming took 1 base from V and 5 from J; bases not matched to a gene: 6. Germline loops: CDR1 MGHRA, CDR2 YSYEKL. This CDR3 region has 16 residues. In DNA, the CDR3 is TGCGCCAGCAGCCAAGTAGCATCGGGGGGGACCGGGGAGCTGTTTTTT. Amino acids: CASSQVASGGTGELFF.

The chain couples TRBV2 to TRBJ2-3, with 7 bases aligning to TRBD1. Germline lookup yields CDR1 SNHLY and CDR2 FYNNEI. V dropped 8 bases and J dropped 7; count of bases not matched to a gene: 12. The CDR3 sequence is 14 residues long. The CDR3 bases are TGTGCCAGCGGTAGGGGGCCTTACCCAAATACGCAGTATTTT. Its translation is CASGRGPYPNTQYF.

This chain connects TRBV7-9 to TRBJ1-2, with a weak D call TRBD1 (5 bases). V dropped 4 bases and J dropped 4 bases, with 7 bases sitting between them. Germline values: CDR1 SEHNR, CDR2 FQNEAQ (reference sequence). The CDR3 contains 12 residues. The DNA of the CDR3 is TGTGCCAGCAGCTCCGGGACCTATGGCTACACCTTC. Translation gives CASSSGTYGYTF. Complete variable domain (other parts from reference TRBV7-9 and TRBJ1-2): DTGVSQNPRHKITKRGQNVTFRCDPISEHNRLYWYRQTLGQGPEFLTYFQNEAQLEKSRLLSDRFSAERPKGSFSTLEIQRTEQGDSAMYLCASSSGTYGYTFGSGTRLTVV.

The chain recombines TRBV11-2 with TRBJ2-5; tentative D call: TRBD2 (7 bases). The CDR3 covers 14 residues. Trimming removed 6 bases at V and 3 bases at J, with 14 bases between. Germline assignment: CDR1 SGHAT and CDR2 FQNNGV. DNA for the CDR3: TGTGCCAGCAGGAGGGGGGGAAGAAAAGAGACCCAGTACTTC. Translation: CASRRGGRKETQYF.

The gene calls are TRBV19 and TRBJ2-7, with 12 nucleotides matching TRBD2. Unmatched junction bases numbered 4, after V lost 3 bases and J lost 4 bases. The germline gives CDR1 LNHDA, CDR2 SQIVND (reference sequence). The CDR3 loop spans 15 amino acids. The CDR3 protein is CASSMETSGRYEQYF. The CDR3 bases are TGTGCCAGTAGTATGGAGACTAGCGGGAGATACGAGCAGTACTTC.

The chain combines TRBV10-2 with TRBJ1-1; 9 bases are shared with TRBD1. Per the germline V gene, CDR1 is WSHSY and CDR2 is SAAADI. The CDR3 sequence is 14 residues long. The ends lost 3 bases at V and 8 bases at J; junction bases unmatched: 7. The CDR3 loop is CASSDNRGRGEAFF. The CDR3 DNA is TGCGCCAGCAGTGACAACAGGGGGCGCGGAGAAGCTTTCTTT.

J is TRBJ2-5 and V is TRBV7-7, with TRBD1 matching over 10 bases. The CDR3 length is 15 residues. Germline values: CDR1 SSHAT, CDR2 FNYEAQ (reference sequence). Losses at the gene ends were 5 bases for V and 5 bases for J; bases not matched to a gene: 8. The CDR3 DNA sequence: TGTGCCAGCAGCGCCTTAGGGGACAGGGGTGAGACCCAGTACTTC. Its protein product is CASSALGDRGETQYF.

Turning to this clone: At one of its ends the junction is not consistent with the germline gene, which may arise from a read error. V gene TRBV2 combines with J gene TRBJ2-7; 9 bases map to TRBD1. CDR3 length: 14 amino acids. CDR1 and CDR2 (germline): SNHLY, FYNNEI. The CDR3 nucleotides read TGTGCCAGCAGAGAAGAACAGGGGGCCAACGAGCAGTACTTC. It is translated as CASREEQGANEQYF.

The V and J genes are TRBV5-4 and TRBJ2-5; no clear D gene. The CDR3 totals 13 residues. Germline-derived CDR1 and CDR2 are SGHNT and YYREEE (reference sequence). Deletions cut 0 bases from V and 5 bases from J, with 8 bases between. CDR3 sequence: CASSLGQWETQYF. CDR3 DNA sequence: TGTGCCAGCAGCTTGGGACAATGGGAGACCCAGTACTTC. Full variable domain (remainder filled in from reference TRBV5-4 and TRBJ2-5): ETGVTQSPTHLIKTRGQQVTLRCSSQSGHNTVSWYQQALGQGPQFIFQYYREEENGRGNFPPRFSGLQFPNYSSELNVNALELDDSALYLCASSLGQWETQYFGPGTRLLVL.